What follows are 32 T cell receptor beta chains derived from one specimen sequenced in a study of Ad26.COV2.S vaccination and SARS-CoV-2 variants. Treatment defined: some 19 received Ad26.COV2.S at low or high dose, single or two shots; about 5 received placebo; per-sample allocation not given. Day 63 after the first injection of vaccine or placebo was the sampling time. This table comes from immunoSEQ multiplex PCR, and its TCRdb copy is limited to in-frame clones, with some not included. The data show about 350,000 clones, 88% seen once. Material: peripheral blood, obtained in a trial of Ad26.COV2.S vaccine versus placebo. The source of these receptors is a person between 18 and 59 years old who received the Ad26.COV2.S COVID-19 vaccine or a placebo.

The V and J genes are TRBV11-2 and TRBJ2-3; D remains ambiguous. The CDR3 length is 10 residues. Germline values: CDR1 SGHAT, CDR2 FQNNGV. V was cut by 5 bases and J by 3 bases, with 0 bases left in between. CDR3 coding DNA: TGTGCCAGCAGCACAGATACGCAGTATTTT. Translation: CASSTDTQYF.

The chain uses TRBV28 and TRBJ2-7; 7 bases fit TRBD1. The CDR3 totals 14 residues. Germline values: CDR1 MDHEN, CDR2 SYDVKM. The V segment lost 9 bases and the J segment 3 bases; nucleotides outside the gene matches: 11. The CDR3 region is CASYPGQMYYEQYF. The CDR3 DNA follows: TGTGCCAGTTATCCGGGACAGATGTACTACGAGCAGTACTTC.

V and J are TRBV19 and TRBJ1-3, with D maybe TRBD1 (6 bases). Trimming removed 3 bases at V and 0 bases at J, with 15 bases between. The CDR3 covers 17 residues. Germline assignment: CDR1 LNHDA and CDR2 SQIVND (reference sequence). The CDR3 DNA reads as TGTGCCAGTAGTATGACGACAGGCCTCCTCTCTGGAAACACCATATATTTT. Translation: CASSMTTGLLSGNTIYF.

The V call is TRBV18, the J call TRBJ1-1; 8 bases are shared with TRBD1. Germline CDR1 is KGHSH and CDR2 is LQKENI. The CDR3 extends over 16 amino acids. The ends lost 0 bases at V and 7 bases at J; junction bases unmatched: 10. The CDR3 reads CASSPPTQGARIEAFF. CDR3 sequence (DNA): TGTGCCAGCTCACCACCGACCCAGGGGGCGCGTATTGAAGCTTTCTTT. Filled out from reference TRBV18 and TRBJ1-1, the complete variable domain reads NAGVMQNPRHLVRRRGQEARLRCSPMKGHSHVYWYRQLPEEGLKFMVYLQKENIIDESGMPKERFSAEFPKEGPSILRIQQVVRGDSAAYFCASSPPTQGARIEAFFGQGTRLTVV.

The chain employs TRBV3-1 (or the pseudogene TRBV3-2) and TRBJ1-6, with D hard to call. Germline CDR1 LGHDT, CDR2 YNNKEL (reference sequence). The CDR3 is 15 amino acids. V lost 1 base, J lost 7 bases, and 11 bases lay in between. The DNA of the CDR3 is TGTGCCAGCAGCCAAGGGCGAGCAGGCAATTCACCCCTCCACTTT. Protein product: CASSQGRAGNSPLHF.

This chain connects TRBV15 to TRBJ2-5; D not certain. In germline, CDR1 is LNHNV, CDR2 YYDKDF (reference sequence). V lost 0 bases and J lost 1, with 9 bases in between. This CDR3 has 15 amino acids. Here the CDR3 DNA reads TGTGCCACCAGCAGAGAACCCGGCAGCCAAGAGACCCAGTACTTC. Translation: CATSREPGSQETQYF.

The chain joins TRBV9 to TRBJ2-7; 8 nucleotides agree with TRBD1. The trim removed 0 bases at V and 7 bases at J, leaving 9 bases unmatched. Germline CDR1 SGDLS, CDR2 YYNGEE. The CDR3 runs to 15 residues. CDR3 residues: CASSVDRQGLGEQYF. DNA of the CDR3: TGTGCCAGCAGCGTAGACCGACAGGGGTTGGGGGAGCAGTACTTC.

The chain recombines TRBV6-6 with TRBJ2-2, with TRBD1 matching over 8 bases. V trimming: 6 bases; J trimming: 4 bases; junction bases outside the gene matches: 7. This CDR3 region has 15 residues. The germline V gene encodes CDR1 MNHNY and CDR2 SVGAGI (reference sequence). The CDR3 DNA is TGTGCCAGCAGGGGGAGTGACAGGGGCACCGGGGAGCTGTTTTTT. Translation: CASRGSDRGTGELFF.

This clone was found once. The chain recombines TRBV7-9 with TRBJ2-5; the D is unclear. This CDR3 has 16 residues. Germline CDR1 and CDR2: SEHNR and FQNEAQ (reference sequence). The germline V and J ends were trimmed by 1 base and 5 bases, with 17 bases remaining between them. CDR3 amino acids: CASSLGPRQSRETQYF. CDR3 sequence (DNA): TGTGCCAGCAGCTTAGGCCCTCGACAAAGTCGGGAGACCCAGTACTTC.

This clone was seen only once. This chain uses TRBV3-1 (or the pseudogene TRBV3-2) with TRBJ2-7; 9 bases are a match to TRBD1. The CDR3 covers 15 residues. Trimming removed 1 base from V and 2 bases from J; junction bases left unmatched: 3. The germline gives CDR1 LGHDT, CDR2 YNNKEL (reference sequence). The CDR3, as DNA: TGTGCCAGCAGCCAAGGGACAGGGGCAACCTACGAGCAGTACTTC. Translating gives CASSQGTGATYEQYF.

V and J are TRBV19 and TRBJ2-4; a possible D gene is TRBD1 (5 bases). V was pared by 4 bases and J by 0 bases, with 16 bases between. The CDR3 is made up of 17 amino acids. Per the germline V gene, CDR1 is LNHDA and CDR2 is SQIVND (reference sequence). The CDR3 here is CASSTDSRRVAKNIQYF. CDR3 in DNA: TGTGCCAGTAGTACCGACAGCCGAAGAGTAGCCAAAAACATTCAGTACTTC.

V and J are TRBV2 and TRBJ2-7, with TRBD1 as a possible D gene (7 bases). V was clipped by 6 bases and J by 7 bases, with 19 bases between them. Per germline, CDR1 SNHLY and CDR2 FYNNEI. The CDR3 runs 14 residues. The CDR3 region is CASSENLQGGEQYF. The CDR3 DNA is TGTGCCAGCAGCGAAAATCTCCAGGGGGGAGAGCAGTACTTC.

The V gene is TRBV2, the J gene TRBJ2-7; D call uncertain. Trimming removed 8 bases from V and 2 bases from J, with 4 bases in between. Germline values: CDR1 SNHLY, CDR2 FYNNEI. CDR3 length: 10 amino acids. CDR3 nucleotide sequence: TGTGCCAGCGGTACCTACGAGCAGTACTTC. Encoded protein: CASGTYEQYF.

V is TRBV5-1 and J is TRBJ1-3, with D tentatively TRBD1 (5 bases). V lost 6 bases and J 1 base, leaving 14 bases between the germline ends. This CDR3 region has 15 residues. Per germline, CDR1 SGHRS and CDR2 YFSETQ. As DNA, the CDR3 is TGCGCCAGCAAGTCCGGGGCGGCGTCTGGAAACACCATATATTTT. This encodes CASKSGAASGNTIYF.

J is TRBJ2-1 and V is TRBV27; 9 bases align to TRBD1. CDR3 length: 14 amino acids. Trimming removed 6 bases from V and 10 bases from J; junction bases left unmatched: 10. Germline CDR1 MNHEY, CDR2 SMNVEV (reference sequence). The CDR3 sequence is CASRSQGAGGEQFF. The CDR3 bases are TGTGCCAGCAGATCACAGGGGGCAGGAGGCGAGCAGTTCTTC.

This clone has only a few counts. The CDR3 here is CSVGGTESYEQYF. For the CDR3, the DNA is TGCAGCGTTGGGGGGACAGAGAGCTACGAGCAGTACTTC. The J gene is TRBJ2-7, the V gene TRBV29-1; 7 bases fit TRBD1. Per the germline V gene, CDR1 is SQVTM and CDR2 is ANQGSEA. This CDR3 spans 13 amino acids. V trimming: 4 bases; J trimming: 3 bases; junction bases outside the gene matches: 6.

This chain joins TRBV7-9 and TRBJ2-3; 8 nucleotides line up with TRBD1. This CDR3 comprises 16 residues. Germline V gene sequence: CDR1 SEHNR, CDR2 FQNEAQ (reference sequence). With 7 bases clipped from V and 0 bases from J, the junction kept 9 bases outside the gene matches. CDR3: CASMRRQGRSTDTQYF. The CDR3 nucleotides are TGTGCCAGCATGAGGAGACAGGGGAGGAGCACAGATACGCAGTATTTT.

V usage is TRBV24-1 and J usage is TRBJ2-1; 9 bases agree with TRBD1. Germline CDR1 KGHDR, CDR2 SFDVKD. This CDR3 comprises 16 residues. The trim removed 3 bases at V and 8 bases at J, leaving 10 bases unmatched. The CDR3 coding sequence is TGTGCCACCAGTGATCCGCGGGGGACAGGGCTCGATGAGCAGTTCTTC. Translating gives CATSDPRGTGLDEQFF.

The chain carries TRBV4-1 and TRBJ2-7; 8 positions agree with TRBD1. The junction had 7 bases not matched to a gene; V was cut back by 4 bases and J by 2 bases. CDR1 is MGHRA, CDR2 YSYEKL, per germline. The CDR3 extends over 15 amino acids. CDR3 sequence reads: CASSPPGGVTYEQYF. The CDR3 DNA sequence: TGCGCCAGCAGCCCCCCAGGGGGCGTAACCTACGAGCAGTACTTC.

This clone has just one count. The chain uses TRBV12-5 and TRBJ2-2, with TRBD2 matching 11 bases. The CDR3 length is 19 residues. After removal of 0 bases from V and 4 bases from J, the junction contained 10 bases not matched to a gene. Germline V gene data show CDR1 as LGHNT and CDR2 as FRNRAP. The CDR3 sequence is CASGLVQGIAGGFTGELFF. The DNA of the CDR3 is TGTGCTAGTGGTTTGGTACAGGGTATAGCGGGGGGGTTCACCGGGGAGCTGTTTTTT.

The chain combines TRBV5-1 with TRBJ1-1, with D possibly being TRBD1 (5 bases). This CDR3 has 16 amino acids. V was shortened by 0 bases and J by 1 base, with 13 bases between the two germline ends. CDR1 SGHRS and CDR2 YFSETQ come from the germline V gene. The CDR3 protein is CASSLAGHIKNTEAFF. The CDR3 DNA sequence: TGCGCCAGCAGCTTGGCCGGACACATAAAGAACACTGAAGCTTTCTTT.

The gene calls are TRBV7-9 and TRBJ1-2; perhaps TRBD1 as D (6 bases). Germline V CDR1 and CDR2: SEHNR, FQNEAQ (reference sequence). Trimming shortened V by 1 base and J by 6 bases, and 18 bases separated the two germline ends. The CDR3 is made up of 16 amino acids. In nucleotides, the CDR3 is TGTGCCAGCAGCTTAGTAACAGGGAAAGGGAGTGATGGCTACACCTTC. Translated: CASSLVTGKGSDGYTF.

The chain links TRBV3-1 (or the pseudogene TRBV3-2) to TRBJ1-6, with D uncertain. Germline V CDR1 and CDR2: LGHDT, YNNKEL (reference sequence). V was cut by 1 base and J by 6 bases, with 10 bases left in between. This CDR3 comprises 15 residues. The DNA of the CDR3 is TGTGCCAGCAGCCAAGTAACGGCAATTAATTCACCCCTCCACTTT. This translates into CASSQVTAINSPLHF.

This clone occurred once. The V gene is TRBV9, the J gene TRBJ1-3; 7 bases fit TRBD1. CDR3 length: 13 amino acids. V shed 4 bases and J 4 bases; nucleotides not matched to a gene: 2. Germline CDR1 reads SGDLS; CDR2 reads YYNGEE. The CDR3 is CASSSTGGNTIYF. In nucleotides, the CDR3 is TGTGCCAGCAGCTCGACAGGGGGAAACACCATATATTTT.

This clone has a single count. CDR3 residues: CAWNVDRNYGYTF. DNA for the CDR3: TGTGCCTGGAATGTTGACAGAAACTATGGCTACACCTTC. The chain carries TRBV30 and TRBJ1-2; perhaps TRBD1 as D (5 bases). The CDR3 consists of 13 residues. V was trimmed by 4 bases and J by 2 bases, leaving 11 bases between them. Germline-derived CDR1 and CDR2 are GTSNPN and SVGIG (reference sequence).

The CDR3 region has the DNA TGTGCCAGCTCACCACCCGTTTCCTACGAGCAGTACTTC. This codes for CASSPPVSYEQYF. The chain carries TRBV18 and TRBJ2-7, with D unresolved. Germline V gives CDR1 KGHSH, CDR2 LQKENI. Deletions cut 0 bases from V and 1 base from J, with 4 bases between. The CDR3 is made up of 13 amino acids.

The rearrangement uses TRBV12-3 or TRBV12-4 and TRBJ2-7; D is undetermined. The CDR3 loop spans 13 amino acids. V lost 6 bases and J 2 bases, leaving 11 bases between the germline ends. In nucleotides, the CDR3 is TGTGCCAGCAGCTCTAGTGGGGCCTACGAGCAGTACTTC. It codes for CASSSSGAYEQYF.

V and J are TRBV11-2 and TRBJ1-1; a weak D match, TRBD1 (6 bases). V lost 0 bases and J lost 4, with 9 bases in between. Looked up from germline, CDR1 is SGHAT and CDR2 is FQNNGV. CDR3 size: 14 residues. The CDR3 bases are TGTGCCAGCAGCTTAGAGCGCAGGGGCACTGAAGCTTTCTTT. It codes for CASSLERRGTEAFF. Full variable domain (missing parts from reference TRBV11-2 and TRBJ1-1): EAGVAQSPRYKIIEKRQSVAFWCNPISGHATLYWYQQILGQGPKLLIQFQNNGVVDDSQLPKDRFSAERLKGVDSTLKIQPAKLEDSAVYLCASSLERRGTEAFFGQGTRLTVV.

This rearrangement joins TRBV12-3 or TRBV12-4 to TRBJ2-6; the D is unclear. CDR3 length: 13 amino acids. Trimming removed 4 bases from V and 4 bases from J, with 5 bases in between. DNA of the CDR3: TGTGCCAGCAGTTACAAAGGGGCCAACGTCCTGACTTTC. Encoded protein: CASSYKGANVLTF.

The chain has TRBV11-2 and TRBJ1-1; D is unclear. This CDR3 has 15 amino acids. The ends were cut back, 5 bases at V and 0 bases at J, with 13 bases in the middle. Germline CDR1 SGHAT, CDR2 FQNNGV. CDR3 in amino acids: CASSLREQLNTEAFF. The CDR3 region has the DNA TGTGCCAGCAGCCTTAGGGAACAGCTGAACACTGAAGCTTTCTTT.

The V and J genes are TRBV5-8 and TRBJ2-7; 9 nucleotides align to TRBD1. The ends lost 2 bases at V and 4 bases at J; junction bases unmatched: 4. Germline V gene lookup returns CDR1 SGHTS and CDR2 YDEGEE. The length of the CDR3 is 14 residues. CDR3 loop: CASSFGQGLYEQYF. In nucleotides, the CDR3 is TGTGCCAGCAGCTTCGGACAGGGGCTATACGAGCAGTACTTC.

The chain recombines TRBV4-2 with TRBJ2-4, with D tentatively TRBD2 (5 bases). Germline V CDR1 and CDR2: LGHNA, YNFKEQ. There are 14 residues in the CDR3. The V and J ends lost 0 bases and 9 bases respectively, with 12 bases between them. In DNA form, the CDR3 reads TGTGCCAGCAGCCAAGAGGTGGGAGATCCCATTCAGTACTTC. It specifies CASSQEVGDPIQYF.